This paragraph covers one T cell receptor (beta chain) sequence. Antigen: not known. The data were taken from a study of CD8 T cells in ankylosing spondylitis. Study-level results: What appeared characteristic of ankylosing spondylitis blood was a TCR beta motif of 7 or 8 highly homologous variants. Past studies reported some motif variants in reactive arthritis synovial fluid and blood.

The ends were cut back, 4 bases at V and 5 bases at J, with 10 bases in the middle. The CDR3 is made up of 13 amino acids. Germline V gene sequence: CDR1 SGHKS, CDR2 YYEKEE (reference sequence). TCRdb re-called the 5' RACE reads through MiXCR, storing one row per CDR3 protein. The table has under 250,000 distinct CDR3 sequences, 8.2% seen once; the top ten hold around 5.1%. The origin of this receptor is a female donor with ankylosing spondylitis or in good health (not recorded which). Source material: blood, either unsorted or a sorted T cell fraction (not recorded which). This rearrangement joins TRBV5-5 to TRBJ1-5; D unclear. In DNA form, the CDR3 reads TGTGCCAGCAGCCTGGGGTCCGATCAGCCCCAGCATTTT. Its protein product is CASSLGSDQPQHF.